These T cell receptor beta chains were read from a single sample in a study of blood T cell repertoires in COVID-19. Clones were read by immunoSEQ multiplex PCR, and TCRdb kept only the in-frame ones, dropping some. The repertoire includes around 200,000 clones, around 79% of them detected once, and roughly 5.7% sits in the top ten. What was sequenced was peripheral blood. These receptors came from a woman aged 40 to 49 with COVID-19, enrolled during active disease. Each CDR3 is given with its conserved first and last residue. The D gene is left open where the match is weak. Where a row states a size, it is once, few, many or the class of an expanded clone; other rows omit it.

clone size: -
D gene: -
J gene: TRBJ2-7
V gene: TRBV23-1
CDR3 protein: CASRGGEISEQYF
CDR3 DNA: TGCGCCAGCCGGGGTGGGGAGATCAGCGAGCAGTACTTC

clone size: -
D gene: TRBD1
J gene: TRBJ2-7
V gene: TRBV6-5
CDR3 protein: CASSLSGTGSYEQYF
CDR3 DNA: TGTGCCAGCAGTTTATCCGGGACAGGGTCATACGAGCAGTACTTC

clone size: -
D gene: TRBD1
J gene: TRBJ1-2
V gene: TRBV3-1/TRBV3-2
CDR3 protein: CASSQADRGHKHGYTF
CDR3 DNA: TGTGCCAGCAGCCAGGCCGACAGGGGGCATAAGCATGGCTACACCTTC

clone size: -
D gene: -
J gene: TRBJ1-5
V gene: TRBV5-8
CDR3 protein: CASSLWGGAVSNQPQHF
CDR3 DNA: TGTGCCAGCAGCCTCTGGGGAGGGGCGGTAAGCAATCAGCCCCAGCATTTT

clone size: once
D gene: TRBD1
J gene: TRBJ1-5
V gene: TRBV10-3
CDR3 protein: CAIAEGTGPGPQHF
CDR3 DNA: TGTGCCATCGCGGAAGGGACAGGACCCGGACCCCAGCATTTT

clone size: -
D gene: -
J gene: TRBJ1-2
V gene: TRBV12-3/TRBV12-4
CDR3 protein: CASSRGGQRGYTF
CDR3 DNA: TGTGCCAGCTCTAGAGGGGGACAACGGGGCTACACCTTC

clone size: few
D gene: -
J gene: TRBJ1-4
V gene: TRBV7-9
CDR3 protein: CASSSKVQGNNEKLFF
CDR3 DNA: TGTGCCAGCAGCTCTAAGGTTCAGGGGAATAATGAAAAACTGTTTTTT

clone size: -
D gene: -
J gene: TRBJ1-5
V gene: TRBV21-1
CDR3 protein: CASCGTGASNQPQHF
CDR3 DNA: TGTGCCAGCTGTGGGACAGGGGCGAGCAATCAGCCCCAGCATTTT

clone size: once
D gene: -
J gene: TRBJ2-1
V gene: TRBV19
CDR3 protein: CASSIGAGQYNEQFF
CDR3 DNA: TGTGCCAGTAGTATAGGGGCGGGGCAATACAATGAGCAGTTCTTC

clone size: many
D gene: TRBD1
J gene: TRBJ1-1
V gene: TRBV6-5
CDR3 protein: CASSLNRGKTEAFF
CDR3 DNA: TGTGCCAGCAGTTTGAACAGGGGAAAAACTGAAGCTTTCTTT

clone size: few
D gene: -
J gene: TRBJ1-1
V gene: TRBV30
CDR3 protein: CAWIAPGGSEAFF
CDR3 DNA: TGTGCCTGGATTGCCCCCGGGGGGTCTGAAGCTTTCTTT

clone size: -
D gene: TRBD1
J gene: TRBJ1-2
V gene: TRBV7-8
CDR3 protein: CASSTTGGLWDGYTF
CDR3 DNA: TGTGCCAGCAGCACCACAGGGGGCCTGTGGGATGGCTACACCTTC

clone size: -
D gene: -
J gene: TRBJ2-3
V gene: TRBV29-1
CDR3 protein: CSLRRVFGTDTQYF
CDR3 DNA: TGCAGCTTGCGACGGGTTTTTGGCACAGATACGCAGTATTTT

clone size: -
D gene: TRBD1
J gene: TRBJ1-5
V gene: TRBV19
CDR3 protein: CASSTRQGEQPQHF
CDR3 DNA: TGTGCCAGTAGTACCAGACAGGGTGAACAGCCCCAGCATTTT

clone size: few
D gene: -
J gene: TRBJ1-1
V gene: TRBV7-8
CDR3 protein: CASSLNTGNTEAFF
CDR3 DNA: TGTGCCAGCAGCTTAAATACAGGGAACACTGAAGCTTTCTTT

clone size: -
D gene: TRBD1
J gene: TRBJ1-2
V gene: TRBV12-3/TRBV12-4
CDR3 protein: CASREGQARYTF
CDR3 DNA: TGTGCCAGCAGGGAAGGACAGGCTCGTTACACCTTC

clone size: -
D gene: -
J gene: TRBJ1-1
V gene: TRBV12-3/TRBV12-4
CDR3 protein: CASGSGPNTEAFF
CDR3 DNA: TGTGCCAGCGGATCAGGGCCGAACACTGAAGCTTTCTTT

clone size: -
D gene: TRBD1
J gene: TRBJ1-4
V gene: TRBV5-1
CDR3 protein: CASRPGTGDEKLFF
CDR3 DNA: TGCGCCAGCCGACCCGGGACAGGGGATGAAAAACTGTTTTTT

clone size: few
D gene: TRBD1
J gene: TRBJ2-7
V gene: TRBV5-1
CDR3 protein: CASRSAGTGRNEQYF
CDR3 DNA: TGCGCCAGCAGATCTGCCGGGACAGGGAGAAACGAGCAGTACTTC

clone size: -
D gene: -
J gene: TRBJ1-5
V gene: TRBV5-6
CDR3 protein: CASSSRGYQPQHF
CDR3 DNA: TGTGCCAGCAGCTCCAGGGGCTACCAGCCCCAGCATTTT

clone size: -
D gene: -
J gene: TRBJ1-5
V gene: TRBV27
CDR3 protein: CASSFRSQGGNQPQHF
CDR3 DNA: TGTGCCAGCAGTTTCAGGTCCCAAGGGGGCAATCAGCCCCAGCATTTT

clone size: -
D gene: TRBD1
J gene: TRBJ1-2
V gene: TRBV10-3
CDR3 protein: CATDQGENYGYTF
CDR3 DNA: TGTGCCACCGACCAGGGGGAGAACTATGGCTACACCTTC

clone size: few
D gene: -
J gene: TRBJ1-5
V gene: TRBV5-8
CDR3 protein: CASSFSPHRGNQPQHF
CDR3 DNA: TGTGCCAGCAGCTTTTCCCCTCACAGGGGCAATCAGCCCCAGCATTTT

clone size: -
D gene: TRBD1
J gene: TRBJ1-2
V gene: TRBV30
CDR3 protein: CAWSEGIGRGPTF
CDR3 DNA: TGTGCCTGGAGTGAGGGGATTGGTAGGGGGCCCACCTTC

clone size: -
D gene: -
J gene: TRBJ1-2
V gene: TRBV9
CDR3 protein: CASKGQGDGYTF
CDR3 DNA: TGTGCCAGCAAAGGGCAGGGCGATGGCTACACCTTC

clone size: -
D gene: TRBD2
J gene: TRBJ2-1
V gene: TRBV6-5
CDR3 protein: CASSFSGTSNNEQFF
CDR3 DNA: TGTGCCAGCAGTTTTTCCGGGACTAGCAATAATGAGCAGTTCTTC

clone size: few
D gene: TRBD1
J gene: TRBJ1-2
V gene: TRBV18
CDR3 protein: CASSPGQGNSNYGYTF
CDR3 DNA: TGTGCCAGCTCACCGGGACAGGGGAACTCTAACTATGGCTACACCTTC

clone size: -
D gene: -
J gene: TRBJ2-3
V gene: TRBV9
CDR3 protein: CASSGLAVSFTDTQYF
CDR3 DNA: TGTGCCAGCAGTGGGTTAGCGGTTTCTTTTACAGATACGCAGTATTTT

clone size: -
D gene: -
J gene: TRBJ2-5
V gene: TRBV4-2
CDR3 protein: CASSPGQIQETQYF
CDR3 DNA: TGTGCCAGCAGTCCTGGACAGATTCAAGAGACCCAGTACTTC

clone size: -
D gene: TRBD2
J gene: TRBJ2-5
V gene: TRBV5-1
CDR3 protein: CASSLSSGGAETQYF
CDR3 DNA: TGCGCCAGCAGCCTGAGCAGCGGGGGGGCGGAGACCCAGTACTTC

clone size: few
D gene: -
J gene: TRBJ2-1
V gene: TRBV27
CDR3 protein: CASSLGLPINNEQFF
CDR3 DNA: TGTGCCAGCAGTTTAGGACTACCAATTAACAATGAGCAGTTCTTC

clone size: -
D gene: -
J gene: TRBJ2-3
V gene: TRBV7-3
CDR3 protein: CASSGAPGGTQYF
CDR3 DNA: TGTGCCAGCAGCGGGGCGCCGGGCGGTACGCAGTATTTT

clone size: -
D gene: TRBD1
J gene: TRBJ2-7
V gene: TRBV10-3
CDR3 protein: CAISEGTGFSYEQYF
CDR3 DNA: TGTGCCATCAGTGAGGGGACAGGGTTTTCCTACGAGCAGTACTTC

clone size: -
D gene: TRBD1
J gene: TRBJ1-2
V gene: TRBV15
CDR3 protein: CATSKGTGLSNYGYTF
CDR3 DNA: TGTGCCACCAGCAAGGGGACAGGTCTATCTAACTATGGCTACACCTTC

clone size: -
D gene: -
J gene: TRBJ1-4
V gene: TRBV3-1/TRBV3-2
CDR3 protein: CASSQGLDEKLFF
CDR3 DNA: TGTGCCAGCAGCCAGGGGCTCGATGAAAAACTGTTTTTT

clone size: -
D gene: -
J gene: TRBJ2-7
V gene: TRBV4-3
CDR3 protein: CASSQTGQASYEQYF
CDR3 DNA: TGCGCCAGCAGCCAAACAGGGCAGGCATCCTACGAGCAGTACTTC

clone size: -
D gene: TRBD1
J gene: TRBJ1-2
V gene: TRBV5-1
CDR3 protein: CASSLISGGNYGYTF
CDR3 DNA: TGCGCCAGCAGCTTGATTTCAGGGGGCAACTATGGCTACACCTTC

clone size: -
D gene: -
J gene: TRBJ1-4
V gene: TRBV4-3
CDR3 protein: CASSQGWQGRKLFF
CDR3 DNA: TGCGCCAGCAGCCAAGGGTGGCAGGGGAGAAAACTGTTTTTT

clone size: -
D gene: TRBD1
J gene: TRBJ2-3
V gene: TRBV11-2
CDR3 protein: CASPPGQGWADTQYF
CDR3 DNA: TGTGCCAGCCCCCCCGGACAGGGGTGGGCAGATACGCAGTATTTT

clone size: -
D gene: -
J gene: TRBJ1-1
V gene: TRBV5-1
CDR3 protein: CASSLERSSEAFF
CDR3 DNA: TGCGCCAGCAGCTTGGAGCGGTCTTCTGAAGCTTTCTTT

clone size: -
D gene: -
J gene: TRBJ1-4
V gene: TRBV19
CDR3 protein: CASSAGRLANEKLFF
CDR3 DNA: TGTGCCAGTAGTGCGGGACGACTCGCTAATGAAAAACTGTTTTTT

clone size: -
D gene: TRBD2
J gene: TRBJ2-1
V gene: TRBV5-1
CDR3 protein: CASSLEASGSSYNEQFF
CDR3 DNA: TGCGCCAGCAGCTTGGAGGCTAGCGGGAGCTCCTACAATGAGCAGTTCTTC

clone size: -
D gene: -
J gene: TRBJ2-7
V gene: TRBV21-1
CDR3 protein: CASSKAGGTGGRTYEQYF
CDR3 DNA: TGTGCCAGCAGCAAAGCGGGGGGGACAGGGGGCCGAACCTACGAGCAGTACTTC

clone size: -
D gene: TRBD2
J gene: TRBJ2-7
V gene: TRBV11-2
CDR3 protein: CASSLGLGYEQYF
CDR3 DNA: TGTGCCAGCAGCCTCGGACTAGGCTACGAGCAGTACTTC

clone size: -
D gene: -
J gene: TRBJ1-3
V gene: TRBV7-9
CDR3 protein: CASSLAAGEPGNTIYF
CDR3 DNA: TGTGCCAGCAGCTTAGCCGCAGGGGAGCCTGGAAACACCATATATTTT

clone size: -
D gene: -
J gene: TRBJ2-5
V gene: TRBV7-3
CDR3 protein: CASKLNAGRETQYF
CDR3 DNA: TGTGCCAGCAAACTAAACGCGGGGCGAGAGACCCAGTACTTC

clone size: once
D gene: TRBD1
J gene: TRBJ1-1
V gene: TRBV19
CDR3 protein: CASSLDREVLQAFF
CDR3 DNA: TGTGCCAGTAGTCTGGACAGGGAAGTCCTGCAAGCTTTCTTT

clone size: once
D gene: -
J gene: TRBJ1-5
V gene: TRBV30
CDR3 protein: CAWGASGNQPQHF
CDR3 DNA: TGTGCCTGGGGGGCCTCAGGCAATCAGCCCCAGCATTTT

clone size: few
D gene: TRBD1
J gene: TRBJ1-5
V gene: TRBV5-1
CDR3 protein: CASSLTGGNQPQHF
CDR3 DNA: TGCGCCAGCAGCTTAACAGGGGGCAATCAGCCCCAGCATTTT

clone size: once
D gene: -
J gene: TRBJ2-7
V gene: TRBV30
CDR3 protein: CAWSADGYEQYF
CDR3 DNA: TGTGCCTGGAGTGCAGACGGGTACGAGCAGTACTTC

clone size: -
D gene: TRBD2
J gene: TRBJ2-2
V gene: TRBV4-1
CDR3 protein: CASSVTPLLAGDSGELFF
CDR3 DNA: TGCGCCAGCAGCGTCACCCCCCTACTAGCGGGAGATTCCGGGGAGCTGTTTTTT